This T cell receptor beta chain was retrieved from a study of OX40 agonist ivuxolimab in advanced cancers. Study-level information: Hepatocellular carcinoma, melanoma, renal cell or head and neck cancer occurred in dose-escalation patients. Mean age approximately 59 years, range 23 to 79; about 85% male.

Clones were sequenced by immunoSEQ multiplex PCR, and TCRdb holds only the in-frame ones, with some missing. The repertoire has about 53,000 clones, less than 90% of them found once; the top ten carry about 4.5%. The CDR3 contains 15 residues. V was trimmed by 0 bases and J by 5 bases, leaving 11 bases between them. Germline CDR1 SGHDT, CDR2 YYEEEE. The sample was CD4+ or CD8+ T cells sorted from blood, taken in a trial of the OX40 agonist ivuxolimab. The rearrangement joins TRBV5-6 to TRBJ1-4; D gene ambiguous. The source is an adult with an advanced solid tumor such as melanoma, head and neck, liver or kidney cancer. For the CDR3, the DNA is TGTGCCAGCAGCTTGGGCCGCAGGCCGAATGAAAAACTGTTTTTT. Its protein is CASSLGRRPNEKLFF.